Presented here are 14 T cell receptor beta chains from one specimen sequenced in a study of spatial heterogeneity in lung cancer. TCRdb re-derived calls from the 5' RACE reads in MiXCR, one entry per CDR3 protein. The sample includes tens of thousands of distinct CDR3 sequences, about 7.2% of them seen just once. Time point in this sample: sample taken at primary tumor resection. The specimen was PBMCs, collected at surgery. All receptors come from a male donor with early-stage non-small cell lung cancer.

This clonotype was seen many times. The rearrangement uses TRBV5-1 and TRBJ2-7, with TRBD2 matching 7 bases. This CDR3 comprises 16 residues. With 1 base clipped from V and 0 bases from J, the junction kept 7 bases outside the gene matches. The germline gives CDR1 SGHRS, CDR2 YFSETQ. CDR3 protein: CASSLFRPGGSYEQYF. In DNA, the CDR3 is TGCGCCAGCAGCTTGTTCCGTCCGGGGGGCTCCTACGAGCAGTACTTC.

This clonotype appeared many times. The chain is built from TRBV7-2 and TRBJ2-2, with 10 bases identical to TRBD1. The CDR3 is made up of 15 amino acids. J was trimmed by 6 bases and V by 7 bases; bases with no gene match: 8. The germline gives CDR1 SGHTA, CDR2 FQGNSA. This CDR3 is CASTSGTGVSGELFF. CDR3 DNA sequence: TGTGCCAGCACCTCCGGGACAGGGGTATCCGGGGAGCTGTTTTTT.

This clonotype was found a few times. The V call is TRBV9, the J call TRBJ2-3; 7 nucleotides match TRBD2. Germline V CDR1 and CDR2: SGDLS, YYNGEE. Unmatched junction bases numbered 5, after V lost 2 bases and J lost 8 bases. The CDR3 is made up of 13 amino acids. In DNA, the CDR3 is TGTGCCAGCAGCGTTGGCTGGGAGGGTACGCAGTATTTT. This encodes CASSVGWEGTQYF.

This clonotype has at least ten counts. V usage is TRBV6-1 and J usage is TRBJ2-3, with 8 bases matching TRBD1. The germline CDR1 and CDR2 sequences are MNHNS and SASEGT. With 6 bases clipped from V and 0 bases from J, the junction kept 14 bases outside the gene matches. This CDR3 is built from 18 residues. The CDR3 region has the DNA TGTGCCAGCAGCGAGACAGGGGTTGGATACGCTAGCACAGATACGCAGTATTTT. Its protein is CASSETGVGYASTDTQYF.

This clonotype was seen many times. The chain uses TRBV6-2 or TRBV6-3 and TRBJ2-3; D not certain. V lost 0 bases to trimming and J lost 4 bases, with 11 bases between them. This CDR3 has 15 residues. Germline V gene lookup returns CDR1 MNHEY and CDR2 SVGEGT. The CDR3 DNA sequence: TGTGCCAGCAGTTACTCAGGGCAGATGGCAGATACGCAGTATTTT. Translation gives CASSYSGQMADTQYF.

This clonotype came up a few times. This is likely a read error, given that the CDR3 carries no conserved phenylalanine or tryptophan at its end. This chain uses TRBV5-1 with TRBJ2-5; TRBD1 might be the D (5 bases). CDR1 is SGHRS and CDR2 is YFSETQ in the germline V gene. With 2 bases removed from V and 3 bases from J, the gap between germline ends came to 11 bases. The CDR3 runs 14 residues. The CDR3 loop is CASSFGSGKETQYS. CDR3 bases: TGCGCCAGCAGCTTTGGATCAGGGAAAGAGACCCAGTACTCC.

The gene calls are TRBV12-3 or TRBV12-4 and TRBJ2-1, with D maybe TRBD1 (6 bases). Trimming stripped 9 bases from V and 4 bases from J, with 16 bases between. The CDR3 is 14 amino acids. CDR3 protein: CASAPGHGYNEQFF. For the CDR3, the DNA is TGTGCCAGTGCACCGGGACACGGGTACAATGAGCAGTTCTTC.

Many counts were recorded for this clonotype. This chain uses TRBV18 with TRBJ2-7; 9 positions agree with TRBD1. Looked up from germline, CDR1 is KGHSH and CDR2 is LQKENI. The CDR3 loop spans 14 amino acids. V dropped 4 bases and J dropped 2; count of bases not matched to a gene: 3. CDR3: CASSQDRGPYEQYF. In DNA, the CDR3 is TGTGCCAGCTCACAGGACAGGGGTCCCTACGAGCAGTACTTC.

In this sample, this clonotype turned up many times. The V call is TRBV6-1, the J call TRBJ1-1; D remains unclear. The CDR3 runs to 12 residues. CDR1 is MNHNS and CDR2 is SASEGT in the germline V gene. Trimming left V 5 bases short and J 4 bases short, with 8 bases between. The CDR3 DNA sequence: TGTGCCAGCAGTAGGGAGAGCACTGAAGCTTTCTTT. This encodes CASSRESTEAFF.

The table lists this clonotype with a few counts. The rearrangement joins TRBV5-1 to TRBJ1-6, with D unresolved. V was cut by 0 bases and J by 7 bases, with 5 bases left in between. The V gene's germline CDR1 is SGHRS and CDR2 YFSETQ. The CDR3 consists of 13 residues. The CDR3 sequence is CASSLEINSPLHF. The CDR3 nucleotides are TGCGCCAGCAGCTTGGAGATAAATTCACCCCTCCACTTT. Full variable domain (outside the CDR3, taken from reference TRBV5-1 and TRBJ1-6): KAGVTQTPRYLIKTRGQQVTLSCSPISGHRSVSWYQQTPGQGLQFLFEYFSETQRNKGNFPGRFSGRQFSNSRSEMNVSTLELGDSALYLCASSLEINSPLHFGNGTRLTVT.

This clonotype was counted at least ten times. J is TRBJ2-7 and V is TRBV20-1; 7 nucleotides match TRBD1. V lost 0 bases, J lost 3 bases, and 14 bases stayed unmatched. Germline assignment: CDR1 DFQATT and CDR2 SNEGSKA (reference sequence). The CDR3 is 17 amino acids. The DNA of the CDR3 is TGCAGTGCTAGAGATTTACGGGGACAGACCAGTCTCTACGAGCAGTACTTC. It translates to CSARDLRGQTSLYEQYF.

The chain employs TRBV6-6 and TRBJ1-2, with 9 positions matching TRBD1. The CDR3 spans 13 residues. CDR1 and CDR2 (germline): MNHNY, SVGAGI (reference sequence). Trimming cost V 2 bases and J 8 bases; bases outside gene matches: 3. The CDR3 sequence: CASSYGDREGYTF. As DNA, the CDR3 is TGTGCCAGCAGTTACGGGGACAGGGAGGGCTACACCTTC.

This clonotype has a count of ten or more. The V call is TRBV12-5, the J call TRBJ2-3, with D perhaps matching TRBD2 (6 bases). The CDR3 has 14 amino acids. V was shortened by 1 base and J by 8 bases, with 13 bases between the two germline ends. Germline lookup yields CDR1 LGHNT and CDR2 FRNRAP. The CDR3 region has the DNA TGTGCTAGTGGTTTGGCCAGCGGGCAGGGTACGCAGTATTTT. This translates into CASGLASGQGTQYF.

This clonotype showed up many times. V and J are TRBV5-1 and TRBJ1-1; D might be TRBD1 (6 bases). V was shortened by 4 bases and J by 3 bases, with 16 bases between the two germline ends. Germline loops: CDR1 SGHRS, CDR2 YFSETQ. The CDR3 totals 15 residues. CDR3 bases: TGCGCCAGCAGCCCCGGTCACAGGGTCCACACTGAAGCTTTCTTT. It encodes CASSPGHRVHTEAFF.